These T cell receptor beta chains were read from a single sample in a study of CD8+ T cells in alopecia areata. Sequenced by immunoSEQ multiplex PCR; TCRdb stores in-frame clones only, minus some. The sample yields about 200,000 clones, under 80% seen once. The sequencing here drew on CD4+ T cells sorted from blood, taken around week 50, from a patient treated with tofacitinib. The receptors shown here come from a human donor with alopecia areata. CDR3s include the opening cysteine and the closing phenylalanine or tryptophan. The order of the fields is J gene, clone size, D gene, V gene, CDR3 DNA, CDR3 protein. D genes are given only for firm matches. Part of the rows lack a size; the others show once, few, many or a class for expanded clones.

TRBJ2-7,few,NA,TRBV29-1,TGCAGCGTTGGGACGTCCTACGAGCAGTACTTC,CSVGTSYEQYF
TRBJ1-2,once,NA,TRBV19,TGTGCCAGTAGTCCTAATACAGGGACCCGCTATGGCTACACCTTC,CASSPNTGTRYGYTF
TRBJ2-7,NA,NA,TRBV2,TGTGCCAGCAGTGGATATCAATCTCGGCAGGGAAAGGACGAGCAGTACTTC,CASSGYQSRQGKDEQYF
TRBJ2-4,NA,NA,TRBV29-1,TGCAGCGTCGCCCTGAGAGCCAAAAACATTCAGTACTTC,CSVALRAKNIQYF
TRBJ2-7,NA,TRBD2,TRBV7-2,TGTGCCAGCAGCTTACTCGGACTAGCGGCCCTCCTCGACGAGCAGTACTTC,CASSLLGLAALLDEQYF
TRBJ2-1,NA,TRBD1,TRBV27,TGTGCCAGCAGTTCCGGGACAGGGAATTACAATGAGCAGTTCTTC,CASSSGTGNYNEQFF
TRBJ1-5,NA,NA,TRBV5-6,TGTGCCAGCAGCTCCCTGGACAGTCAGCCCCAGCATTTT,CASSSLDSQPQHF
TRBJ1-2,NA,NA,TRBV4-1,TGCGCCAGCAGCCAAGACGGTTCAGTCAACTATGGCTACACCTTC,CASSQDGSVNYGYTF
TRBJ1-1,NA,TRBD1,TRBV9,TGTGCCAGCAGCCTTCGCGACAGGGGGAACACTGAAGCTTTCTTT,CASSLRDRGNTEAFF
TRBJ1-5,NA,NA,TRBV15,TGTGCCACCAGCAGAGTCGGGGGGAAGGTTGATCAGCCCCAGCATTTT,CATSRVGGKVDQPQHF
TRBJ2-5,NA,NA,TRBV19,TGTGCCAGTAGTATAGCGCAGGGCTTCCAAGAGACCCAGTACTTC,CASSIAQGFQETQYF
TRBJ2-3,NA,NA,TRBV19,TGTGCCAGTAGTCTTGAGGGGCATAGCACAGATACGCAGTATTTT,CASSLEGHSTDTQYF
TRBJ1-5,NA,NA,TRBV12-5,TGTGCTAGTGCCCTGACAGGAAATCAGCCCCAGCATTTT,CASALTGNQPQHF
TRBJ2-5,NA,NA,TRBV7-2,TGTGCCAGCAGCTCTACGGGACGGGTCCAAGAGACCCAGTACTTC,CASSSTGRVQETQYF
TRBJ1-6,NA,NA,TRBV18,TGTGCCAGCTCACCGTCGGCGGGGGCGGTTGGATCACCCCTCCACTTT,CASSPSAGAVGSPLHF
TRBJ2-1,NA,TRBD1,TRBV29-1,TGCAGCGCCGGGACAGGGAGCTCCTACAATGAGCAGTTCTTC,CSAGTGSSYNEQFF